A single sample is the source of the 25 T cell receptor beta chains below, sequenced in a study of cytomegalovirus exposure and HLA in healthy donors. It was with 60 Vbeta and 13 Jbeta primers that the PCR ran. Method: immunoSEQ multiplex PCR; TCRdb's copy keeps in-frame clones and lacks some. The sample lists 85,000 to 110,000 clones, 76% occurring once. Specimen: PBMCs. These TCRs come from a woman under 30 in good health and CMV-seropositive.

The J gene is TRBJ1-2, the V gene TRBV11-2, with 9 nucleotides matching TRBD1. The CDR3 spans 16 residues. V shed 4 bases and J 6 bases; nucleotides not matched to a gene: 12. CDR1 is SGHAT and CDR2 is FQNNGV in the germline V gene. The CDR3 is CASSSTRDRVRDGYTF. CDR3 nucleotide sequence: TGTGCCAGCAGCTCCACCCGGGACAGGGTTCGGGATGGCTACACCTTC.

The CDR3: CASSRGNRARGNTEAFF. CDR3 nucleotides: TGCGCCAGCAGCCGGGGAAACAGGGCCAGGGGGAACACTGAAGCTTTCTTT. This chain connects TRBV5-1 to TRBJ1-1; perhaps TRBD1 as D (6 bases). The CDR3 is 17 residues long. Trimming pared 4 bases from V and 1 base from J, leaving 20 bases between. Germline CDR1 SGHRS, CDR2 YFSETQ.

This clone was seen repeatedly, ten times or more. The V gene is TRBV5-1, the J gene TRBJ2-1; no definite D call. Germline-derived CDR1 and CDR2 are SGHRS and YFSETQ. V was shortened by 0 bases and J by 9 bases, with 7 bases between the two germline ends. This CDR3 is built from 12 residues. CDR3 residues: CASSLGAREQFF. In nucleotides, the CDR3 is TGCGCCAGCAGCTTGGGGGCGCGTGAGCAGTTCTTC.

V gene TRBV6-5 combines with J gene TRBJ1-6, with 7 bases that match TRBD1. The trim removed 0 bases at V and 6 bases at J, leaving 2 bases unmatched. The CDR3 totals 15 residues. Germline CDR1 reads MNHEY; CDR2 reads SVGAGI. The DNA of the CDR3 is TGTGCCAGCAGTTACTCGGGACAGACTAATTCACCCCTCCACTTT. It specifies CASSYSGQTNSPLHF.

The chain carries TRBV27 and TRBJ1-2; D is unclear. CDR3 length: 14 amino acids. V was cut by 0 bases and J by 8 bases, with 13 bases left in between. Germline V CDR1 and CDR2: MNHEY, SMNVEV (reference sequence). The CDR3 is CASSLSGPRAGYTF. For the CDR3, the DNA is TGTGCCAGCAGTTTATCAGGCCCAAGAGCGGGCTACACCTTC.

This clone was seen only once. The rearrangement joins TRBV30 to TRBJ2-6, with 8 bases that match TRBD1. This CDR3 is 19 amino acids long. In germline, CDR1 is GTSNPN, CDR2 SVGIG (reference sequence). The V segment lost 2 bases and the J segment 1 base; nucleotides outside the gene matches: 13. The CDR3 is CAWSPQAGGPRSGANVLTF. The CDR3 DNA is TGTGCCTGGAGTCCCCAAGCAGGGGGCCCCCGATCTGGGGCCAACGTCCTGACTTTC.

The chain has TRBV27 and TRBJ1-1; D uncertain. Germline loops: CDR1 MNHEY, CDR2 SMNVEV (reference sequence). The V end lost 1 base, the J end lost 8 bases, and 17 bases lay between the germline ends. There are 15 residues in the CDR3. Here the CDR3 DNA reads TGTGCCAGCAGTTTATGGGTTGACAACGGGAGAGAAGCTTTCTTT. Its protein is CASSLWVDNGREAFF.

The chain joins TRBV27 to TRBJ1-1, with D possibly matching TRBD1 (5 bases). The length of the CDR3 is 14 residues. Trimming took off 9 bases at V and 3 bases at J, with 17 bases between the two ends. The germline V gene encodes CDR1 MNHEY and CDR2 SMNVEV (reference sequence). The CDR3 DNA follows: TGTGCCAGTGTTATCGATTGGGGGGACACTGAAGCTTTCTTT. Translating gives CASVIDWGDTEAFF.

There are a few counts of this clone. V and J are TRBV19 and TRBJ1-1; no reliable D call. CDR1 and CDR2 (germline): LNHDA, SQIVND (reference sequence). The V gene lost 3 bases and the J gene lost 3 bases, with 11 bases spanning the gap. The CDR3 sequence is 14 residues long. The chain's CDR3 is CASSISGKDTEAFF. CDR3 bases: TGTGCCAGTAGTATTTCGGGTAAGGACACTGAAGCTTTCTTT.

This chain connects TRBV6-5 to TRBJ1-6, with D uncertain. Germline assignment: CDR1 MNHEY and CDR2 SVGAGI. CDR3 length: 14 amino acids. Trimming removed 5 bases at V and 3 bases at J, with 8 bases between. CDR3 sequence reads: CASSPTSYNSPLHF. DNA for the CDR3: TGTGCCAGCAGTCCGACAAGCTATAATTCACCCCTCCACTTT.

This rearrangement joins TRBV27 to TRBJ2-2, with 8 bases fitting TRBD2. Unmatched junction bases numbered 2, after V lost 5 bases and J lost 3 bases. The germline V gene encodes CDR1 MNHEY and CDR2 SMNVEV (reference sequence). The CDR3 extends over 14 amino acids. The CDR3: CASSEREYTGELFF. DNA for the CDR3: TGTGCCAGCAGTGAGCGGGAGTACACCGGGGAGCTGTTTTTT.

The chain has TRBV19 and TRBJ2-3; weak D call: TRBD1 (6 bases). V was cut by 5 bases and J by 5 bases, with 17 bases left in between. Germline assignment: CDR1 LNHDA and CDR2 SQIVND (reference sequence). The CDR3 consists of 15 residues. The CDR3 DNA follows: TGTGCCAGTAGTGTCCTACAGGGAAGGGAAGATACGCAGTATTTT. It encodes CASSVLQGREDTQYF.

CDR3 region: CASSLGTAHQPQHF. The CDR3 coding sequence is TGTGCCAGCAGTTTAGGGACAGCCCATCAGCCCCAGCATTTT. This chain links TRBV28 with TRBJ1-5, with 7 bases that match TRBD1. The CDR3 has 14 residues. Germline V gene data show CDR1 as MDHEN and CDR2 as SYDVKM. V lost 2 bases to trimming and J lost 5 bases; unmatched junction nucleotides: 3.

The chain recombines TRBV19 with TRBJ1-1, with TRBD1 matching 7 bases. The germline V gene has CDR1 LNHDA and CDR2 SQIVND (reference sequence). This CDR3 is 14 amino acids long. J lost 7 bases, V lost 4 bases, and 9 bases had no gene match. CDR3 in amino acids: CASSKAGGSGEAFF. The CDR3 region has the DNA TGTGCCAGTAGTAAGGCAGGGGGGTCCGGTGAAGCTTTCTTT.

This clone was recorded a few times. The rearrangement uses TRBV5-8 and TRBJ1-6; TRBD1 is a possible D gene (6 bases). Germline-derived CDR1 and CDR2 are SGHTS and YDEGEE. V shed 4 bases and J shed 9 bases, with 14 bases lying between them. This CDR3 is 14 amino acids long. The DNA of the CDR3 is TGTGCCAGCAGCCCCCGTGGGGGGGCTTCACCCCTCCACTTT. It encodes CASSPRGGASPLHF.

This clone was detected once. The chain recombines TRBV7-9 with TRBJ2-7; a possible D gene is TRBD1 (5 bases). CDR1 is SEHNR and CDR2 is FQNEAQ in the germline V gene (reference sequence). This CDR3 comprises 12 residues. V was cut by 5 bases and J by 2 bases, with 7 bases left in between. CDR3: CASSLQAYEQYF. The CDR3 nucleotides are TGTGCCAGCAGCCTACAGGCCTACGAGCAGTACTTC.

The rearrangement joins TRBV10-3 to TRBJ1-1; perhaps TRBD1 as D (5 bases). The CDR3 loop spans 15 amino acids. The germline V and J ends were trimmed by 0 bases and 6 bases, with 14 bases remaining between them. Germline V gene lookup returns CDR1 ENHRY and CDR2 SYGVKD. CDR3 sequence reads: CAISESFQGSPEAFF. CDR3 in DNA: TGTGCCATCAGTGAGTCTTTCCAGGGCTCGCCTGAAGCTTTCTTT.

The chain joins TRBV11-1 to TRBJ2-7; TRBD1 agrees at 7 bases. The V gene's germline CDR1 is SGHAT and CDR2 FQDESV (reference sequence). Losses at the gene ends were 5 bases for V and 0 bases for J; bases not matched to a gene: 4. The CDR3 extends over 14 amino acids. The CDR3 sequence is CASSTRDSSYEQYF. DNA for the CDR3: TGTGCCAGCAGCACGAGGGACAGCTCCTACGAGCAGTACTTC. Together with reference TRBV11-1 and TRBJ2-7, the CDR3 gives the full variable domain: EAEVAQSPRYKITEKSQAVAFWCDPISGHATLYWYRQILGQGPELLVQFQDESVVDDSQLPKDRFSAERLKGVDSTLKIQPAELGDSAMYLCASSTRDSSYEQYFGPGTRLTVT.

This clone appeared a few times. The chain carries TRBV5-1 and TRBJ1-1; 7 bases match TRBD1. The ends lost 4 bases at V and 0 bases at J; junction bases unmatched: 9. This CDR3 contains 16 residues. Germline CDR1 SGHRS, CDR2 YFSETQ. CDR3 loop: CASSAAPTGMNTEAFF. In DNA, the CDR3 is TGCGCCAGCAGCGCCGCCCCGACAGGGATGAACACTGAAGCTTTCTTT. Drawing the rest from reference TRBV5-1 and TRBJ1-1, the complete variable domain is KAGVTQTPRYLIKTRGQQVTLSCSPISGHRSVSWYQQTPGQGLQFLFEYFSETQRNKGNFPGRFSGRQFSNSRSEMNVSTLELGDSALYLCASSAAPTGMNTEAFFGQGTRLTVV.

The genes are TRBV5-4 and TRBJ2-7; TRBD2 matches at 8 bases. V gave up 2 bases and J gave up 2 bases; unmatched junction bases: 3. CDR3 length: 14 residues. Germline V gene sequence: CDR1 SGHNT, CDR2 YYREEE (reference sequence). For the CDR3, the DNA is TGTGCCAGCAGCTTTGGGCGGGGGGCCTACGAGCAGTACTTC. It translates to CASSFGRGAYEQYF.

The chain couples TRBV11-3 to TRBJ2-2; a weak D match, TRBD1 (6 bases). V was shortened by 1 base and J by 1 base, with 13 bases between the two germline ends. CDR1 is SGHNT, CDR2 YENEEA, per germline. The CDR3 is made up of 17 amino acids. The CDR3 nucleotides read TGTGCCAGCAGCTTAGCTATCTGGGGGCAGAACACCGGGGAGCTGTTTTTT. Protein product: CASSLAIWGQNTGELFF.

This sequence joins TRBV20-1 and TRBJ1-4, with D possibly being TRBD1 (6 bases). The CDR3 totals 11 residues. Germline V gives CDR1 DFQATT, CDR2 SNEGSKA (reference sequence). Trimming removed 4 bases at V and 9 bases at J, with 9 bases between. The DNA of the CDR3 is TGCAGTGCTACACAGGGTCAAAAACTGTTTTTT. Its protein is CSATQGQKLFF.

The chain employs TRBV7-7 and TRBJ2-5; TRBD1 matches at 8 bases. Germline loops: CDR1 SSHAT, CDR2 FNYEAQ (reference sequence). There are 17 residues in the CDR3. With 3 bases clipped from V and 5 bases from J, the junction kept 14 bases outside the gene matches. The CDR3 nucleotides read TGTGCCAGCAGCTTGGGAGTTAACAGGGGGTCATGGGAGACCCAGTACTTC. This codes for CASSLGVNRGSWETQYF.

In its sample, this clone was seen a few times. This sequence joins TRBV11-2 and TRBJ1-6, with unresolved D. Trimming cost V 5 bases and J 6 bases, with 17 bases left between them. Per the germline V gene, CDR1 is SGHAT and CDR2 is FQNNGV. The CDR3 totals 16 residues. The CDR3 DNA reads as TGTGCCAGCAGCCCCGACGGACTCGCCGCTAATTCACCCCTCCACTTT. Its protein product is CASSPDGLAANSPLHF.

V is TRBV28 and J is TRBJ2-5; 8 bases fit TRBD1. Germline V CDR1 and CDR2: MDHEN, SYDVKM. This CDR3 has 14 residues. V lost 6 bases to trimming and J lost 5 bases; unmatched junction nucleotides: 8. CDR3 sequence (DNA): TGTGCCAGCAGCCTACAGGGGGGCCGGGAGACCCAGTACTTC. It specifies CASSLQGGRETQYF. Based on the CDR3 plus reference TRBV28 and TRBJ2-5, the full variable domain is DVKVTQSSRYLVKRTGEKVFLECVQDMDHENMFWYRQDPGLGLRLIYFSYDVKMKEKGDIPEGYSVSREKKERFSLILESASTNQTSMYLCASSLQGGRETQYFGPGTRLLVL.